This is a list of T cell receptor beta chains from one sample in a study of shared clonotypes between healthy human individuals. This table comes from immunoSEQ multiplex PCR, and its TCRdb copy is limited to in-frame clones, with some not included. The data hold approximately 2.4 million clones, with 95% observed a single time. The sequenced material came from naive CD4+ T cells sorted from blood. These receptors originate from a young man in good health. Both conserved end residues are part of each CDR3. A D gene is named only where the DNA matches it firmly. The size entry is marked missing in some rows and otherwise reads once, few, many or a size class.

>few|TRBJ1-2|TRBV6-6|13|TRBD1
CASSYPGGQGYTF
TGTGCCAGCAGTTACCCAGGGGGCCAGGGCTACACCTTC
>-|TRBJ2-7|TRBV5-1|14|-
CASSLDMSTYEQYF
TGCGCCAGCAGCTTGGACATGAGCACCTACGAGCAGTACTTC
>-|TRBJ1-1|TRBV19|14|-
CASSIDFVNTEAFF
TGTGCCAGTAGTATAGATTTCGTGAACACTGAAGCTTTCTTT
>-|TRBJ2-3|TRBV5-4|14|-
CASSLPRFPDTQYF
TGTGCCAGCAGCTTGCCTAGATTTCCAGATACGCAGTATTTT
>-|TRBJ1-2|TRBV6-5|15|TRBD1
CASSQTTGSPIDYTF
TGTGCCAGCAGTCAGACGACAGGGAGCCCTATCGACTACACCTTC
>-|TRBJ2-1|TRBV10-3|14|TRBD2
CAISEGTTQHEQFF
TGTGCCATCAGTGAGGGGACTACTCAGCATGAGCAGTTCTTC
>-|TRBJ1-2|TRBV6-6|14|TRBD1
CASSYGTGFNGYTF
TGTGCCAGCAGTTACGGGACAGGGTTCAATGGCTACACCTTC
>once|TRBJ1-1|TRBV12-5|17|-
CASALRPTGLGNTEAFF
TGTGCTAGTGCCTTGCGCCCCACAGGCCTCGGGAACACTGAAGCTTTCTTT
>-|TRBJ2-7|TRBV5-1|15|TRBD2
CASSSIGGVGNEQYF
TGCGCCAGCAGTTCTATCGGGGGGGTCGGTAACGAGCAGTACTTC
>-|TRBJ1-4|TRBV5-1|15|TRBD1
CASSFTGQPNEKLFF
TGCGCCAGCAGTTTTACGGGACAGCCTAATGAAAAACTGTTTTTT
>-|TRBJ2-3|TRBV5-1|15|TRBD2
CASSLVGTNTDTQYF
TGCGCCAGCAGCTTGGTAGGGACTAACACAGATACGCAGTATTTT
>-|TRBJ1-3|TRBV6-6|14|-
CASSYQSSGNTIYF
TGTGCCAGCAGTTACCAGAGCTCTGGAAACACCATATATTTT
>-|TRBJ1-3|TRBV5-1|14|-
CASSPGTSGNTIYF
TGCGCCAGCAGCCCCGGGACGTCCGGAAACACCATATATTTT
>-|TRBJ2-1|TRBV5-8|15|TRBD2
CASSQGLAEYNEQFF
TGTGCCAGCAGCCAGGGACTAGCGGAGTACAATGAGCAGTTCTTC
>-|TRBJ2-7|TRBV9|14|-
CASSAGPSFYEQYF
TGTGCCAGCAGCGCCGGGCCCTCCTTCTACGAGCAGTACTTC
>-|TRBJ1-6|TRBV2|14|-
CATGADAYNSPLHF
TGTGCCACCGGGGCAGACGCATATAATTCACCCCTCCACTTT
>few|TRBJ1-2|TRBV5-1|14|TRBD1
CASSPDREDYGYTF
TGCGCCAGCAGCCCGGACAGGGAAGACTATGGCTACACCTTC
>-|TRBJ1-3|TRBV4-3|16|TRBD1
CASSSGTGETGNTIYF
TGCGCCAGCAGCTCCGGGACAGGGGAGACTGGAAACACCATATATTTT
>-|TRBJ2-3|TRBV5-6|14|-
CASSFLGPTDTQYF
TGTGCCAGCAGCTTCTTGGGACCCACAGATACGCAGTATTTT
>-|TRBJ1-2|TRBV5-8|17|-
CASSLMWGGFPKSGYTF
TGTGCCAGCAGCTTGATGTGGGGGGGCTTCCCGAAATCAGGCTACACCTTC
>-|TRBJ2-7|TRBV6-5|14|-
CASSYLPGSGEQYF
TGTGCCAGCAGTTATTTACCGGGCTCGGGGGAGCAGTACTTC
>-|TRBJ2-5|TRBV2|16|-
CASSDSLGWGQETQYF
TGTGCCAGCAGTGACAGTTTGGGTTGGGGCCAAGAGACCCAGTACTTC
>-|TRBJ2-7|TRBV2|15|-
CASSVGRTANYEQYF
TGTGCCAGCAGTGTGGGTAGGACGGCCAACTACGAGCAGTACTTC
>-|TRBJ1-1|TRBV2|14|-
CASLRSSLNTEAFF
TGTGCCAGCTTGCGATCATCCCTGAACACTGAAGCTTTCTTT
>-|TRBJ2-7|TRBV28|15|TRBD2
CASSFISGGSYEQYF
TGTGCCAGCAGTTTTATAAGCGGGGGGAGCTACGAGCAGTACTTC
>-|TRBJ2-1|TRBV27|18|TRBD2
CASSLLGRSASGSYEQFF
TGTGCCAGCAGTTTATTAGGAAGGTCGGCTAGCGGGAGCTATGAGCAGTTCTTC
>once|TRBJ1-5|TRBV4-1|16|-
CASSRHLGQDNQPQHF
TGCGCCAGCAGCCGGCACTTGGGGCAGGACAATCAGCCCCAGCATTTT
>-|TRBJ1-1|TRBV5-1|13|-
CASRRDSSTEAFF
TGCGCCAGTCGCCGGGATTCGAGCACTGAAGCTTTCTTT
>-|TRBJ2-3|TRBV5-4|13|-
CASSLGFADTQYF
TGTGCCAGCAGCTTGGGGTTTGCAGATACGCAGTATTTT
>-|TRBJ2-5|TRBV7-2|17|TRBD2
CASSLVMGNGGQETQYF
TGTGCCAGCAGCCTCGTTATGGGAAACGGGGGGCAAGAGACCCAGTACTTC
>-|TRBJ2-2|TRBV6-5|13|-
CASTRGNTGELFF
TGTGCCAGCACGAGGGGCAACACCGGGGAGCTGTTTTTT
>-|TRBJ2-2|TRBV5-1|12|-
CASSLIYGELFF
TGCGCCAGCAGCTTGATTTATGGGGAGCTGTTTTTT
>-|TRBJ2-1|TRBV5-8|17|TRBD2
CASSLGASGDQNMGQFF
TGTGCCAGCAGCTTGGGGGCTAGCGGGGACCAAAACATGGGGCAGTTCTTC
>-|TRBJ2-7|TRBV6-1|11|-
CASSDRLEQYF
TGTGCCAGCAGTGACCGGCTCGAGCAGTACTTC
>-|TRBJ2-4|TRBV4-1|14|TRBD1
CASSQSRDRADQYF
TGCGCCAGCAGCCAGTCCCGGGACAGGGCGGATCAGTACTTC
>-|TRBJ2-7|TRBV11-3|13|-
CASSLGGQGEQYF
TGTGCCAGCAGCTTAGGTGGGCAGGGGGAGCAGTACTTC
>-|TRBJ2-5|TRBV30|15|-
CAWSPPLGGAETQYF
TGTGCCTGGAGCCCTCCCCTCGGAGGGGCAGAGACCCAGTACTTC
>once|TRBJ2-1|TRBV10-3|15|TRBD1
CAISGGQGTYNEQFF
TGTGCCATCAGTGGGGGACAGGGGACCTACAATGAGCAGTTCTTC
>-|TRBJ2-1|TRBV19|14|-
CASSIEGFGDEQFF
TGTGCCAGTAGTATAGAAGGTTTCGGGGATGAGCAGTTCTTC
>-|TRBJ1-2|TRBV19|19|-
CASSNVPSRTAGDNYGYTF
TGTGCCAGTAGTAATGTACCTTCGCGGACCGCCGGGGATAACTATGGCTACACCTTC
>once|TRBJ1-5|TRBV21-1|16|-
CASSKAYRDPRQPQHF
TGTGCCAGCAGCAAAGCTTACCGGGACCCTAGGCAGCCCCAGCATTTT
>-|TRBJ2-2|TRBV9|15|-
CASSPRRRDTGELFF
TGTGCCAGCAGCCCCCGACGCCGGGATACCGGGGAGCTGTTTTTT
>-|TRBJ1-1|TRBV7-9|13|-
CASSLPRDTEAFF
TGTGCCAGCAGCTTACCCAGGGACACTGAAGCTTTCTTT
>-|TRBJ1-5|TRBV30|14|-
CAWSEGRTYQPQHF
TGTGCCTGGAGTGAAGGGAGGACCTATCAGCCCCAGCATTTT
>-|TRBJ2-1|TRBV4-3|17|-
CASSQGSGGPAYNEQFF
TGCGCCAGCAGCCAAGGCTCTGGGGGGCCGGCCTACAATGAGCAGTTCTTC
>-|TRBJ1-4|TRBV7-6|15|TRBD1
CASSRGAGGYEKLFF
TGTGCCAGCAGCCGAGGGGCAGGGGGCTATGAAAAACTGTTTTTT
>-|TRBJ1-6|TRBV7-2|14|TRBD1
CASSLDRGSSPLHF
TGTGCCAGCAGCTTAGACAGGGGGTCTTCACCCCTCCACTTT
>-|TRBJ2-1|TRBV6-5|16|TRBD2
CASSYSIGGLANEQFF
TGTGCCAGCAGTTACTCGATCGGGGGACTAGCGAATGAGCAGTTCTTC
>-|TRBJ1-2|TRBV30|14|-
CAWSRDAKADGYTF
TGTGCCTGGAGTAGGGACGCCAAGGCCGATGGCTACACCTTC
>-|TRBJ1-5|TRBV4-3|14|-
CASSQGIGEQPQHF
TGCGCCAGCAGCCAAGGAATCGGGGAACAGCCCCAGCATTTT
>few|TRBJ1-2|TRBV6-1|11|-
CASIDLYGYTF
TGTGCCAGCATAGACCTTTATGGCTACACCTTC
>-|TRBJ2-7|TRBV28|17|-
CASSFPLRGDREYEQYF
TGTGCCAGCAGTTTCCCGTTAAGGGGGGACCGGGAGTACGAGCAGTACTTC
>-|TRBJ2-7|TRBV2|13|TRBD1
CASSKQGAGEQYF
TGTGCCAGCAGTAAACAGGGGGCGGGCGAGCAGTACTTC
>-|TRBJ2-7|TRBV18|14|TRBD1
CASSTGQGAYEQYF
TGTGCCAGCTCAACAGGACAGGGGGCTTACGAGCAGTACTTC
>-|TRBJ2-5|TRBV19|14|TRBD2
CASRRAGGGETQYF
TGTGCCAGTAGGAGAGCGGGAGGTGGGGAGACCCAGTACTTC
>-|TRBJ1-4|TRBV2|12|-
CASKGLNEKLFF
TGTGCCAGCAAGGGGTTGAATGAAAAACTGTTTTTT
>-|TRBJ1-1|TRBV6-5|14|-
CASSYSGENTEAFF
TGTGCCAGCAGTTACTCAGGGGAGAACACTGAAGCTTTCTTT
>-|TRBJ2-5|TRBV19|13|-
CASSIASGETQYF
TGTGCCAGTAGTATCGCTAGTGGAGAGACCCAGTACTTC
>-|TRBJ1-2|TRBV6-4|14|TRBD1
CASSSVPGQGTYTF
TGTGCCAGCAGTTCAGTCCCGGGACAGGGAACATACACCTTC
>-|TRBJ1-2|TRBV7-9|12|-
CASSLADRGYTF
TGTGCCAGCAGCTTAGCCGACAGGGGCTACACCTTC